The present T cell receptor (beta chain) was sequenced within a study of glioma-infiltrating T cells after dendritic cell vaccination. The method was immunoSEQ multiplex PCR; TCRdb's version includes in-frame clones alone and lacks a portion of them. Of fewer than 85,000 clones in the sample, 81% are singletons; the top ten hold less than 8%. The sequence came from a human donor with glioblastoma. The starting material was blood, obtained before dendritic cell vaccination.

The CDR3 DNA is TGTGCCAGCAGCGAGGACAGCAGAGGTGGCTACACCTTC. This gives the protein CASSEDSRGGYTF. The chain combines TRBV7-3 with TRBJ1-2, with TRBD1 as a possible D gene (6 bases). Deletions cut 5 bases from V and 7 bases from J, with 14 bases between. The CDR3 runs to 13 residues. Germline V gene lookup returns CDR1 SGHTA and CDR2 FQGTGA.